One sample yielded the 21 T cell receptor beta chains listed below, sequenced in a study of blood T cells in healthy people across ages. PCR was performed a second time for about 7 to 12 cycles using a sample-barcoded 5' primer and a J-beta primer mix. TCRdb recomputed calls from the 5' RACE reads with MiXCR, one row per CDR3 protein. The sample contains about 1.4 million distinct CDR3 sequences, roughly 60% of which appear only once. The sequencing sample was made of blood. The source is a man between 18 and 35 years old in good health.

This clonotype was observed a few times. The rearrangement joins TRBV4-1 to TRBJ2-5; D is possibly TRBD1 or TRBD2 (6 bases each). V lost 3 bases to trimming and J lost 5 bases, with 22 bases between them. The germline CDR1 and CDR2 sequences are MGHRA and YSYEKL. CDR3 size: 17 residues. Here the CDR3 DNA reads TGCGCCAGCAGCCACCCCGCACGGGGGCGGTCCGGGGAGACCCAGTACTTC. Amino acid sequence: CASSHPARGRSGETQYF.

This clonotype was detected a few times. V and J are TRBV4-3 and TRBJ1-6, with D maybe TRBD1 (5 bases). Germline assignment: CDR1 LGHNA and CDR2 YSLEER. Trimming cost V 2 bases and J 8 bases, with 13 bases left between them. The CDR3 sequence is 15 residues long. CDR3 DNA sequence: TGCGCCAGCAGCCAAAACGATGGGGCACATTCACCCCTCCACTTT. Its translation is CASSQNDGAHSPLHF.

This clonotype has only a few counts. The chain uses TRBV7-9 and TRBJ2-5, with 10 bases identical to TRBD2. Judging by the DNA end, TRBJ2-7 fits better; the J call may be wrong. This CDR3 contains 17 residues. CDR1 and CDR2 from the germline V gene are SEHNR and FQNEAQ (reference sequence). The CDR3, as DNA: TGTGCCAGCAGCTCGTCGCTAGCGGGAGAGCTTAGCCACGAGCAGTACTTC. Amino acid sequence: CASSSSLAGELSHEQYF.

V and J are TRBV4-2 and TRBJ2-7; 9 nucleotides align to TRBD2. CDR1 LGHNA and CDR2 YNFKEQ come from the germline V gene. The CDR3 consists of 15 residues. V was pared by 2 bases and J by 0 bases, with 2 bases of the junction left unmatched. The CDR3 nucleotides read TGTGCCAGCAGCCAAACTAGCGGGTCCTCCTACGAGCAGTACTTC. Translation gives CASSQTSGSSYEQYF.

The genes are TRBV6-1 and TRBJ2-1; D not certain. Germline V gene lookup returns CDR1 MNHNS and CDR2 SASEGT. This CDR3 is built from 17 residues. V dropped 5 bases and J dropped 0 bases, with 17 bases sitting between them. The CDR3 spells CASSQQALPSSYNEQFF. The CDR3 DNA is TGTGCCAGCAGTCAACAAGCTCTCCCGAGCTCCTACAATGAGCAGTTCTTC.

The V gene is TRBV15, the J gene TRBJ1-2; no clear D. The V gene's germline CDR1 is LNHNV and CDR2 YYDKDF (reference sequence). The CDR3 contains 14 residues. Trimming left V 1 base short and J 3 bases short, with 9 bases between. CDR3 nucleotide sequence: TGTGCCACCAGCAGAGGGGAGGCGCACTATGGCTACACCTTC. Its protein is CATSRGEAHYGYTF.

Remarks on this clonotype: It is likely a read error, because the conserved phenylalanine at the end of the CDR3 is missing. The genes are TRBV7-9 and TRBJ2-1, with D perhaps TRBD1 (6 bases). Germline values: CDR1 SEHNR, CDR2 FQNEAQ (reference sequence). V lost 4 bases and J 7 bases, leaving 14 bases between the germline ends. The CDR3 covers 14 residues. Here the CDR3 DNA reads TGTGCCAGCAGCTCCGGGTCAGGGGTAAATGAGCAGTTCATC. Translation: CASSSGSGVNEQFI.

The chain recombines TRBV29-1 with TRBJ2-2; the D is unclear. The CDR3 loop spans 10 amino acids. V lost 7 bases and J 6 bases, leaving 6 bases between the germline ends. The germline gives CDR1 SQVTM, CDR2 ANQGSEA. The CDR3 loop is CSAHAGELFF. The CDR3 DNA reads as TGCAGCGCCCACGCCGGGGAGCTGTTTTTT.

In DNA form, the CDR3 reads TGCGCCAGCAGCAATCCAGGACAGGGGGTTCATGGCTACACCTTC. Protein product: CASSNPGQGVHGYTF. The chain employs TRBV5-1 and TRBJ1-2, with 10 bases matching TRBD1. The V segment lost 4 bases and the J segment 6 bases; nucleotides outside the gene matches: 9. The CDR3 is 15 amino acids. Germline V gives CDR1 SGHRS, CDR2 YFSETQ.

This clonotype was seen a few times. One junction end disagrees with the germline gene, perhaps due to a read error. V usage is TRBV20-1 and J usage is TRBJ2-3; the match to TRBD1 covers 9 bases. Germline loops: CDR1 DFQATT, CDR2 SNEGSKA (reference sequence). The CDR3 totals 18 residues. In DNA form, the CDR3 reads TGCAGTGCCAGAGGTCTAGGGGCCGGGACAGGGTCCACAGATACGCAGTATTTT. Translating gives CSARGLGAGTGSTDTQYF.

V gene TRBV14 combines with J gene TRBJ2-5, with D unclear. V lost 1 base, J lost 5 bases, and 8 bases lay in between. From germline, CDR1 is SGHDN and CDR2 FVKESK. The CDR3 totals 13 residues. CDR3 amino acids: CASSQVASETQYF. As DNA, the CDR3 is TGTGCCAGCAGCCAAGTCGCGTCGGAGACCCAGTACTTC.

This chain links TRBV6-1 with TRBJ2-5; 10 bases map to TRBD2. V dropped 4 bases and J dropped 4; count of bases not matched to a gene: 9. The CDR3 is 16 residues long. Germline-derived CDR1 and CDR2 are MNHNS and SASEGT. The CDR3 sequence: CASSGFLAGVSETQYF. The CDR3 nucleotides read TGTGCCAGCAGTGGGTTCCTAGCGGGAGTATCAGAGACCCAGTACTTC.

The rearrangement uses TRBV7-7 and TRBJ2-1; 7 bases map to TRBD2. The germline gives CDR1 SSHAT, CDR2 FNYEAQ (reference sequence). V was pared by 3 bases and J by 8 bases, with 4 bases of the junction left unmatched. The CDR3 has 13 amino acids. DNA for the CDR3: TGTGCCAGCAGCTTCCTGGCGGGAGATGAGCAGTTCTTC. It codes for CASSFLAGDEQFF.

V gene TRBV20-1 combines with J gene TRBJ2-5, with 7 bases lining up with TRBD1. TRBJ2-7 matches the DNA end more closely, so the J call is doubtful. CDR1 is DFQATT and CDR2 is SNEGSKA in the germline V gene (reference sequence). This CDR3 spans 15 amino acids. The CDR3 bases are TGCAGTGCTAGAGATTTTGGGCAGGGGGCCTACGAGCAGTACTTC. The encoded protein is CSARDFGQGAYEQYF.

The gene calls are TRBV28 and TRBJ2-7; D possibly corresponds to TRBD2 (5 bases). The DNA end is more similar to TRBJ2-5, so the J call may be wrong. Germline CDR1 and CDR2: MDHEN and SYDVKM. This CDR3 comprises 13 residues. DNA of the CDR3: TGTGCCAGCAGTATTCGGGTCGGAGGGACCCAGTACTTC. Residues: CASSIRVGGTQYF.

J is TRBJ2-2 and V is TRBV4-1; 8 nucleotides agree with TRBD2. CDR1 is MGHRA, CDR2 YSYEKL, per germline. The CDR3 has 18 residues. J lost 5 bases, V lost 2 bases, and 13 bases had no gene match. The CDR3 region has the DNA TGCGCCAGCAGCCAAAGGGTAGCGGGGCTCACGGGAACCGGGGAGCTGTTTTTT. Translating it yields CASSQRVAGLTGTGELFF.

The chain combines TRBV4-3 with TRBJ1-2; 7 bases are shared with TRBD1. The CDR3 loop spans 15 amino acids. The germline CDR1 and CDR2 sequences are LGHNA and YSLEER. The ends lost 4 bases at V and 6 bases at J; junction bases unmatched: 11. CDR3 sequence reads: CASSLDTGDTHGYTF. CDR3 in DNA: TGCGCCAGCAGCCTGGACACAGGGGATACCCATGGCTACACCTTC.

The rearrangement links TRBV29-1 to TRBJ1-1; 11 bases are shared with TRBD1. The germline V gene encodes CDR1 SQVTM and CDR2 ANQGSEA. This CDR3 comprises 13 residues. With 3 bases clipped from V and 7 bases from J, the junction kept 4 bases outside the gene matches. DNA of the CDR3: TGCAGCGTTGACAGGACAGGGGGCGGTGAAGCTTTCTTT. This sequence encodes CSVDRTGGGEAFF.

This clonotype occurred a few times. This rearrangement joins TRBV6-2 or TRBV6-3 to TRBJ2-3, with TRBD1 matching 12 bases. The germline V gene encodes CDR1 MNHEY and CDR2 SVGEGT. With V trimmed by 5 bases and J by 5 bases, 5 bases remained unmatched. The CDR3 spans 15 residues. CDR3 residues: CASSGWDRGQDTQYF. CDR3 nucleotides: TGTGCCAGCAGTGGCTGGGACAGGGGGCAAGATACGCAGTATTTT.

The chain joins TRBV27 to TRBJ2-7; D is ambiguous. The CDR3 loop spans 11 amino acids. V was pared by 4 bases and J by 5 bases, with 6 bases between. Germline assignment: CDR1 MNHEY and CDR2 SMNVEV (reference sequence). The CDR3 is CASSSLDEQYF. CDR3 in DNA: TGTGCCAGCAGTTCCCTGGACGAGCAGTACTTC.

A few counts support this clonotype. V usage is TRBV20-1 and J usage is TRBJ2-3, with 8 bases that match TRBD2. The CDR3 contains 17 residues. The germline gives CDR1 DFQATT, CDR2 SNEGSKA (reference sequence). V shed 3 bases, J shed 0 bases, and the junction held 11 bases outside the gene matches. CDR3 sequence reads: CSARFGTSLTSTDTQYF. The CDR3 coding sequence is TGCAGTGCTAGGTTTGGGACTAGTCTCACTAGCACAGATACGCAGTATTTT.